The entry below describes one TCR beta chain. This clone has only a few counts. This receptor's antigen is unknown. No much larger clonotype is one base removed from it; base qualities were not supplied. The cysteine opens and the phenylalanine closes a CDR3 of 13 amino acids. The only DNA kept is the CDR3, 39 bases in frame from the first base. The trim is 7 bases for V and 5 bases for J, with a gap of 16 bases between the germline ends. CDR1 and CDR2 (SQVTM, ANQGSEA) derive from the germline V gene. Enrolling through a virtual design, the prospective study's participants ranged in age from about 18 to 100 years and lived across 20 to 30 United States geographic areas. In the prospective study, cohorts were assigned on the basis of participant-reported clinical history obtained from a screening survey and a study questionnaire. Exposed participants had been in contact, within 2 weeks of entering the study, with a person who had a PCR-confirmed or clinician-diagnosed case of COVID-19. Mobile phlebotomists in the prospective study collected whole blood, serum and a nasopharyngeal or oropharyngeal swab from every participant. Prospective study participants could optionally give additional blood draws and questionnaires over a roughly two-month period. Before DNA extraction, prospective study blood samples were shipped either frozen or at room temperature.

The entry originates in a study of blood T cell repertoires in COVID-19 (dated by TCRdb to 2019 to 2021). With respect to the entire study: Samples covering the acute and convalescent phases of COVID-19 were provided by collaborators in the United States, Italy and Spain. Subjects who had been exposed to COVID-19, were actively infected with it, or had recovered from it provided the deeply sampled blood TCRbeta repertoires that made up the dataset. Where HLA class I and class II types were available, the types were taken from metadata supplied by the sample provider, not from assay-based typing. The sample metadata nearly always contained a de-identified subject ID, COVID-19 status, age in years and sex. Samples came from the ongoing ImmuneRACE study (first 160 participants) plus 1,254 subjects from 6 global collaborators. The repertoires were released in a freely available public database intended as a resource for research on the immune response to SARS-CoV-2. The prospective study material was composed of cDNA or gDNA derived from T cells, B-cell-depleted T cells, or PBMCs.

The immunoSEQ Assay, a bias-controlled multiplex PCR, was used to amplify TCRbeta CDR3 regions from genomic DNA. In the source study's methods: The number of nucleated cells in each sample was estimated by amplification of reference gene primers within the assay. To quantify the absolute abundance of each unique TCRbeta CDR3 rearrangement, sequence reads were collapsed and filtered. For each sample, productive Simpson clonality was calculated as the square root of Simpson's diversity index across productive rearrangements. The table comes from immuneACCESS by way of TCRdb, which keeps in-frame sequences with V and J called. Part of the clones is missing from these tables; in studies checked, under half for an unresolved V gene and the rest for unknown reasons. The V and J calls and clone size are taken from that table; D and trimming were inferred from the DNA. In all, the sample holds roughly 230,000 clones, and 80% to 90% of those were seen once. Together, the top ten hold about 6.9% of the sample.

The investigation overall reported the following: The amount of clinical and demographic metadata varied by source and participant and was provided uncurated.

This chain is built from TRBV29-1 and TRBJ2-3; possibly the D gene is TRBD2, per 6 matching bases. The receptor was derived from a woman between 50 and 59 years old who had been exposed to COVID-19. Sequencing used PBMCs or T cells enriched from blood (not recorded which). In nucleotides, the sequence is TGCAGCGGACTTAGGAGGGAAGGAGATACGCAGTATTTT. It translates as CSGLRREGDTQYF.